This T cell receptor (beta chain) was observed in a study of cytomegalovirus exposure and HLA in healthy donors (dated by TCRdb to about 2017). Study-level background: According to an earlier analysis of a few hundred of the donors, roughly 180 million T cells yielded 117 million unique TCR beta sequences and less than 300 Gb of sequence data. Approximately 310 gigabases of sequencing data and approximately 84 million unique TCR sequences were included in an early release covering 550 to 800 HLA-typed donors. The study combined high-throughput TCR immunosequencing, statistical association of individual TCRs with disease status, and machine learning to predict cytomegalovirus infection status. Both class I and class II loci were covered by HLA typing, at four-digit resolution. To study patterns of TCR occurrence, a later analysis re-analyzed previously published TCR beta repertoires from just over 650 donors and added high-resolution HLA genotyping. Every repertoire in the discovery cohort had been generated on one and the same sequencing platform. In addition to the first cohort of 666 subjects, a separate validation cohort of some 120 different subjects was used. Donor age, sex, ethnicity and CMV serostatus were compiled together with the repertoire data. Because of strong linkage in the cohort, five DR-DQ haplotypes were treated as single units for association and clustering. Typing coverage varied by locus: about 620-640 donors for A, B, C, DRB1 and DQB1; approximately 520 for DQA1; approximately 570 for DPA1; under 490 for DPB1. The T cell repertoires of 666 subjects were profiled by immunosequencing and related to cytomegalovirus serostatus. A later genetic analysis took genome-wide SNP genotypes for about 55% of the roughly 670 donors and used that subset as a discovery cohort. Among around 400 genotyped donors of the cohort, an average of around 250,000 unique TCR beta nucleotide sequences was sequenced per donor, of which roughly 18% were non-productive. The study aimed to test whether cataloging public T cell receptors could reveal signatures of past pathogen exposure. To decide whether each TCR beta V gene segment behaved as functional or pseudogenic, an earlier analysis of some 580 of the donors relied on high-throughput TCR beta sequencing. In the later analysis, no new phenotypic data were used to find candidate immune exposures; instead, reliance was placed on TCR beta sequences and their occurrence across donors. Among the roughly 400 genotyped donors, around 79% belonged to the genetic ancestry cluster associated with self-reported Caucasian donors. The full study reports these points: A later analysis associated roughly 17,000 TCR beta sequences with specific HLA alleles at a false discovery rate of 0.05. The sequencing pipeline was judged likely to have produced a cluster of highly shared sequence variants as a technical artifact. The earlier analysis of fewer than 750 of the donors excluded approximately 17 rarely observed V segments, including chromosome 9 orphons, because counts were too low. According to a later analysis, TCR association rates differed among HLA loci, with DRB1 alleles showing the most associated TCRs and HLA-C alleles showing the fewest. A further reported finding was that TCR beta sequences accurately predicted the HLA-A and HLA-B alleles for most subjects in the first cohort. The classifier was reported to diagnose cytomegalovirus status with high specificity and sensitivity in both the original cohort and the validation cohort. In a later analysis, most CMV-associated TCR beta chains were found to appear HLA-restricted, with HLA associations seemingly driven largely by CMV exposure. According to a later genetic analysis, donors in an Asian-associated ancestry cluster had fewer N-insertions in productive TCRs than the approximately 700-donor mean. Linkage disequilibrium might explain the correlated functional status among segregating V segments, but an unknown experimental factor could not be ruled out. In vitro tests confirmed that a few of the cytomegalovirus-associated TCR beta chains recognize cytomegalovirus antigens. This cohort had only TCR beta chains sequenced, and the lack of alpha or paired-chain data limited which features could be detected. In an earlier analysis of about 550 of the donors, most TCR beta V segments were observed in productive rearrangements about 90% or about 30% of the time, broadly matching IMGT annotations. For the cohort, immune exposure information was limited to CMV serostatus. Compared with equally common non-associated chains, HLA-associated TCR beta chains in a later analysis were more clonally expanded and had lower generation probabilities. Most TCR sequences were seen in very few donors, while some public TCRs were found in many individuals. In a later genetic analysis, a missense DCLRE1C variant was associated with V-gene and J-gene trimming of TCR beta chains, and the association was replicated in an independent cohort. Some IMGT-functional V segments, including TRBV6-2 and TRBV6-3, could not be told apart with the 87-base-pair reads, so those segments were excluded. The authors suggested that the approach could potentially be generalized to other disease states and immunological phenotypes. Because some donors lacked HLA typing at each locus, the association tests relied only on the typed subset. Presence/absence analyses assumed roughly uniform sequencing depth across donors, an assumption that may not hold. According to a later analysis, parvovirus B19, influenza, CMV and Epstein-Barr virus appeared linked to several top co-occurrence clusters. When HLA alleles, especially DR and DQ, strongly co-occurred, attributing TCR associations to individual alleles was difficult. The study gave a list of over 150 TCR beta chains associated with cytomegalovirus.

In regard to this clone: Its antigen is unknown. No much larger clone exists at a distance of one base, and base qualities are not known.

CDR3 length: 13 amino acids, cysteine to phenylalanine. Just CDR3 DNA is preserved here, 39 bases in frame from base 1. The germline V gene gives CDR1 as MNHNS and CDR2 as SASEGT. The junction shows trimming of 5 bases on V and 4 bases on J, plus 11 bases between the germline ends. The cohort comprised 670 or so healthy bone marrow donors. All cohort members were sampled while nominally healthy, although unrecorded immune exposures were likely present. The donor was CMV seronegative and was included in the group of around 320 seronegative cohort members. Every donor gave a peripheral blood sample, and the peripheral blood mononuclear cells from that sample were used for TCR beta sequencing. Genomic DNA extraction from the blood cell samples was performed with the Qiagen DNeasy Blood Extraction Kit. The library was made by the immunoSEQ multiplex PCR assay. The multiplex PCR relied on a mix of 60 forward primers for TCR Vbeta segments and 13 reverse primers for TCR Jbeta segments. A multiplex PCR assay on genomic DNA amplified the CDR3 region of rearranged TCR beta genes. The Illumina HiSeq System was used to sequence the amplified TCR beta libraries as 87-base-pair reads. The authors' analysis ran thus. In a later analysis, some 80 million unique TCR beta chains were counted across the approximately 670 repertoires, and some 10 million of these chains were shared by at least two donors. Raw reads were error-corrected and collapsed into unique sequences by a nearest-neighbor algorithm in which closely related sequences were merged to remove PCR and sequencing errors. CDR3 sequences were aligned to IMGT reference sequences to assign V, D and J gene segments. Each retained sequence needed at least a six-nucleotide match to both a V gene segment and a J gene segment. A rearrangement was called productive if the CDR3 had no stop codons and remained in frame with V and J, and every other rearrangement was called non-productive. Following IMGT convention, CDR3 was defined as the stretch from the second conserved V-encoded cysteine up to the conserved J-encoded phenylalanine. In an earlier analysis of more than 550 of the donors, sequences lacking an unambiguous match to a single V gene segment were excluded. In an earlier analysis of 587 of the donors, a V segment was called functional when productive rearrangements were above 56.7%, and segregating when the standard deviation between donors exceeded 5%. A statistical classification framework was built for diagnosing cytomegalovirus status from the catalog of TCR beta chain sequences. In a later analysis, V and J genes were assigned by comparing TCR nucleotide sequences against IMGT/GENE-DB human TR gene sequences. A later analysis assigned CDR3 sequences and most-parsimonious VDJ recombination scenarios with the TCRdist pipeline. In a later analysis, each TCR beta chain was defined by its CDR3 amino acid sequence together with its V-gene family, and reads without a unique V-gene family were excluded. In a later analysis, approximately 590 highly shared, low-generation-probability nucleotide sequences were removed to address suspected cross-contamination and a sequencing artifact. For each public chain, a later analysis derived a clonal expansion index from normalized ranks of inferred template counts within each repertoire. A later analysis computed generation probabilities with a VDJ recombination model fitted to out-of-frame rearrangements, and checked the results against IGoR. Hypergeometric tests were used in a later analysis to score TCR-TCR, TCR-HLA and TCR-CMV co-occurrence, with a repertoire-size bias correction applied to the TCR pairs. In a later analysis, false discovery rates were estimated by permuting HLA or CMV assignments 20 times. A later analysis grouped co-occurring TCRs with DBSCAN, adding TCRdist sequence similarity when clustering within HLA-allele-positive subsets. Repertoires with fewer than 30,000 or more than 120,000 public chains, plus five repertoires with anomalous nucleotide sharing, were excluded from co-occurrence clustering. Not all clones reach the TCRdb copy of this immuneACCESS table, which keeps in-frame sequences only. Checked studies attribute under half of the gap to unresolved V genes and leave the rest unexplained. V and J calls and clone size are as listed in that table; D and trimming were resolved from the DNA. Across this sample there are roughly 130,000 clones, with over 8% seen only once. The leading ten clones occupy around 5.5% of the sample.

The sequence was obtained from a man aged 35 to 55 in good health and CMV-seronegative. The sequence is built from TRBV6-1 and TRBJ1-2, and the D gene may be TRBD1, 6 bases matching. Specimen: PBMCs. The CDR3 protein is CASSLQGSYGYTF. The nucleotide sequence reads TGTGCCAGCAGTCTACAGGGATCCTATGGCTACACCTTC.